This T cell receptor beta chain derives from a study of T cells in Graves' hyperthyroidism and ophthalmopathy. Points from the study as a whole: Among clonotypes expanded in thyroid above 0.001, most were also found in blood.

The CDR3 has 18 residues. In germline, CDR1 is ENHRY, CDR2 SYGVKD. Amplified TCR beta CDR3 regions came from RNA transcripts. The HTBI primer set was used in a first-round RT-PCR of the TCR CDR3. TCRdb itself ran the multiplex PCR reads through MiXCR, one entry per CDR3 protein. The repertoire holds about 550,000 distinct CDR3 sequences, with around 21% as singletons. This clonotype was found many times. Its antigen remains unidentified. Sequence at one end of the junction differs from germline and may be a read error. V gene TRBV10-3 combines with J gene TRBJ2-5; TRBD2 matches 12 bases. The clonotype originates from a man aged 18-30 years with Graves' hyperthyroidism. The source material was blood. CDR3 in amino acids: CASSERLAGELYRETQYF. Here the CDR3 DNA reads TGTGCCAGCAGTGAGCGACTAGCGGGGGAGCTTTACCGGGAGACCCAGTACTTC.